This is a list of T cell receptor beta chains from one sample in a study of shared clonotypes between healthy human individuals. Clones were sequenced by immunoSEQ multiplex PCR, and TCRdb holds only the in-frame ones, with some missing. Of about 450,000 clones in the sample, roughly 77% were seen once. Sequenced: PBMCs. The receptors originated from a woman aged 40 to 50 in good health. Some clones in this sample may be carry-over from other donors' samples. Both conserved end residues are part of each CDR3. The D gene is left open where the match is weak. Clone size is not always given. Where it is, it says once, few, many or a class for expanded clones.

D: TRBD1; size: -; J: TRBJ1-5; V: TRBV7-8; CDR3: CASSSGDRLLSPQHF; DNA: TGTGCCAGCAGCTCCGGGGACAGGCTTCTTTCGCCCCAGCATTTT
D: -; size: -; J: TRBJ1-2; V: TRBV2; CDR3: CASSGTPDYGYTF; DNA: TGTGCCAGCAGTGGGACACCTGATTATGGCTACACCTTC
D: -; size: -; J: TRBJ2-7; V: TRBV28; CDR3: CASTTDDSYEQYF; DNA: TGTGCCAGCACTACAGATGATTCCTACGAGCAGTACTTC
D: -; size: -; J: TRBJ2-6; V: TRBV19; CDR3: CASSTGATGANVLTF; DNA: TGTGCCAGTAGTACAGGGGCAACTGGGGCCAACGTCCTGACTTTC
D: -; size: -; J: TRBJ2-7; V: TRBV10-2; CDR3: CASSEATREQYF; DNA: TGCGCCAGCAGTGAGGCCACCCGGGAGCAGTACTTC
D: -; size: -; J: TRBJ2-7; V: TRBV9; CDR3: CASSSGRGVAGSAEQYF; DNA: TGTGCCAGCAGCTCCGGTAGGGGGGTCGCAGGGTCCGCCGAGCAGTACTTC
D: -; size: -; J: TRBJ2-5; V: TRBV9; CDR3: CASSLLVSQETQYF; DNA: TGTGCCAGCAGCCTCCTGGTCTCCCAAGAGACCCAGTACTTC
D: TRBD1; size: -; J: TRBJ2-2; V: TRBV19; CDR3: CASSADRGLAGELFF; DNA: TGTGCCAGTAGCGCGGACAGGGGGCTTGCCGGGGAGCTGTTTTTT
D: -; size: -; J: TRBJ2-7; V: TRBV29-1; CDR3: CSVLVTPYEQYF; DNA: TGCAGCGTTCTGGTAACCCCCTACGAGCAGTACTTC
D: TRBD1; size: few; J: TRBJ2-5; V: TRBV13; CDR3: CASSSGQGETQYF; DNA: TGTGCCAGCAGCTCAGGACAGGGAGAGACCCAGTACTTC
D: -; size: -; J: TRBJ1-2; V: TRBV15; CDR3: CATSRDKWAGGYTF; DNA: TGTGCCACCAGCAGAGATAAATGGGCGGGTGGCTACACCTTC
D: -; size: -; J: TRBJ2-4; V: TRBV11-3; CDR3: CASSLEEGPVSGLAKNIQYF; DNA: TGTGCCAGCTCCTTGGAGGAGGGCCCAGTTTCCGGACTAGCCAAAAACATTCAGTACTTC
D: -; size: -; J: TRBJ1-2; V: TRBV18; CDR3: CASSDDSGYTF; DNA: TGTGCCAGCTCAGACGACAGTGGCTACACCTTC
D: -; size: -; J: TRBJ2-3; V: TRBV5-1; CDR3: CASSPTDQSSTDTQYF; DNA: TGCGCCAGCAGCCCGACAGATCAATCCTCCACAGATACGCAGTATTTT
D: TRBD2; size: -; J: TRBJ2-7; V: TRBV27; CDR3: CASSSGTSGPTYEQYF; DNA: TGTGCCAGCAGCTCCGGGACTAGCGGGCCGACCTACGAGCAGTACTTC
D: TRBD1; size: -; J: TRBJ2-5; V: TRBV19; CDR3: CASSPGTGGETQYF; DNA: TGTGCCAGTAGTCCAGGGACAGGGGGAGAGACCCAGTACTTC
D: TRBD1; size: -; J: TRBJ2-6; V: TRBV7-2; CDR3: CASSLTGTGYFLTF; DNA: TGTGCCAGCAGCTTAACCGGGACAGGGTACTTCCTGACTTTC
D: TRBD1; size: -; J: TRBJ2-7; V: TRBV9; CDR3: CASSVSGGSYEQYF; DNA: TGTGCCAGCAGCGTATCAGGGGGAAGCTACGAGCAGTACTTC
D: TRBD2; size: -; J: TRBJ2-1; V: TRBV5-4; CDR3: CASSPSGLAGNEQFF; DNA: TGTGCCAGCAGCCCCTCCGGACTAGCGGGTAATGAGCAGTTCTTC
D: -; size: once; J: TRBJ1-1; V: TRBV29-1; CDR3: CSVEDRIRPEAFF; DNA: TGCAGCGTTGAAGATAGGATCCGGCCTGAAGCTTTCTTT
D: -; size: -; J: TRBJ2-5; V: TRBV5-1; CDR3: CASSLAGETQYF; DNA: TGCGCCAGCAGCTTGGCCGGGGAGACCCAGTACTTC
D: -; size: once; J: TRBJ1-5; V: TRBV28; CDR3: CASSPSGYNQPQHF; DNA: TGTGCCAGCAGTCCGTCCGGGTACAATCAGCCCCAGCATTTT
D: TRBD2; size: -; J: TRBJ2-1; V: TRBV4-1; CDR3: CASSQAQRGYNEQFF; DNA: TGCGCCAGCAGCCAAGCCCAGCGGGGCTACAATGAGCAGTTCTTC
D: -; size: -; J: TRBJ1-1; V: TRBV7-2; CDR3: CASSAGGLVNTEAFF; DNA: TGTGCCAGCAGCGCCGGGGGTTTAGTGAACACTGAAGCTTTCTTT
D: -; size: -; J: TRBJ1-4; V: TRBV4-1; CDR3: CASSQEPRNEKLFF; DNA: TGCGCCAGCAGCCAAGAGCCCAGAAATGAAAAACTGTTTTTT
D: -; size: once; J: TRBJ2-1; V: TRBV11-2; CDR3: CASSLDSWGGQFF; DNA: TGTGCCAGCAGCTTAGATTCTTGGGGTGGGCAGTTCTTC
D: -; size: -; J: TRBJ2-7; V: TRBV5-6; CDR3: CASSNSIREVAYEQYF; DNA: TGTGCCAGCAGCAACTCCATACGTGAGGTCGCCTACGAGCAGTACTTC
D: TRBD1; size: -; J: TRBJ2-5; V: TRBV30; CDR3: CAWSGQGQETQYF; DNA: TGTGCCTGGAGTGGACAGGGTCAAGAGACCCAGTACTTC
D: -; size: -; J: TRBJ1-1; V: TRBV29-1; CDR3: CSVERYINTEAFF; DNA: TGCAGCGTTGAAAGGTACATCAACACTGAAGCTTTCTTT
D: -; size: -; J: TRBJ2-7; V: TRBV7-9; CDR3: CASSLLSFSHEQYF; DNA: TGTGCCAGCAGCTTACTGTCATTTAGCCACGAGCAGTACTTC
D: -; size: -; J: TRBJ2-7; V: TRBV20-1; CDR3: CSASPRYEQYF; DNA: TGCAGTGCTAGCCCCAGATACGAGCAGTACTTC
D: -; size: -; J: TRBJ2-1; V: TRBV27; CDR3: CASSSGRNEQFF; DNA: TGTGCCAGCAGTTCGGGGCGCAATGAGCAGTTCTTC
D: -; size: many; J: TRBJ2-7; V: TRBV11-2; CDR3: CASSNRVSGHYEQYF; DNA: TGTGCCAGCAGCAATAGGGTGTCCGGGCACTACGAGCAGTACTTC
D: -; size: -; J: TRBJ2-7; V: TRBV2; CDR3: CASRTDHYEQYF; DNA: TGTGCCAGCAGGACGGATCACTACGAGCAGTACTTC
D: TRBD1; size: -; J: TRBJ2-4; V: TRBV2; CDR3: CASSDSPQDRGRDF; DNA: TGTGCCAGCAGTGATAGCCCCCAAGACAGGGGACGGGACTTC
D: TRBD2; size: -; J: TRBJ2-3; V: TRBV9; CDR3: CASSRVNGREGDTQYF; DNA: TGTGCCAGCAGCCGAGTGAACGGGAGGGAAGGAGATACGCAGTATTTT
D: -; size: -; J: TRBJ1-3; V: TRBV11-2; CDR3: CASSPVAGTGNTIYF; DNA: TGTGCCAGCAGCCCAGTGGCGGGAACGGGAAACACCATATATTTT
D: TRBD2; size: -; J: TRBJ2-7; V: TRBV29-1; CDR3: CSAVGLAGVGEQYF; DNA: TGCAGCGCCGTGGGACTAGCGGGAGTAGGCGAGCAGTACTTC
D: TRBD1; size: few; J: TRBJ1-1; V: TRBV25-1; CDR3: CASSVRTGIEAFF; DNA: TGTGCCAGCAGTGTACGGACAGGCATTGAAGCTTTCTTT
D: TRBD1; size: -; J: TRBJ1-2; V: TRBV2; CDR3: CASSEGQGVAGYTF; DNA: TGTGCCAGCAGTGAGGGACAGGGAGTCGCGGGCTACACCTTC
D: TRBD1; size: -; J: TRBJ1-5; V: TRBV27; CDR3: CASSPRQGIGQPQHF; DNA: TGTGCCAGCAGTCCTCGACAGGGAATAGGCCAGCCCCAGCATTTT
D: -; size: -; J: TRBJ2-3; V: TRBV5-1; CDR3: CASSLVPTSTDTQYF; DNA: TGCGCCAGCAGCTTGGTTCCGACTAGCACAGATACGCAGTATTTT
D: -; size: -; J: TRBJ2-7; V: TRBV5-1; CDR3: CASSLGGLSLEQYF; DNA: TGCGCCAGCAGCTTGGGGGGACTGTCCTTAGAGCAGTACTTC
D: -; size: once; J: TRBJ1-5; V: TRBV19; CDR3: CASSTGWGGQPQHF; DNA: TGTGCCAGTAGTACAGGCTGGGGTGGTCAGCCCCAGCATTTT
D: -; size: -; J: TRBJ1-1; V: TRBV7-2; CDR3: CASSLAPGRSNTEAFF; DNA: TGTGCCAGCAGCTTAGCACCAGGACGGTCGAACACTGAAGCTTTCTTT
D: -; size: -; J: TRBJ1-2; V: TRBV28; CDR3: CASSTPTDGYTF; DNA: TGTGCCAGCAGTACACCGACAGATGGCTACACCTTC
D: TRBD1; size: -; J: TRBJ2-7; V: TRBV9; CDR3: CASSVPRQGYPYEQYF; DNA: TGTGCCAGCAGCGTCCCCCGACAGGGGTATCCCTACGAGCAGTACTTC
D: TRBD2; size: once; J: TRBJ2-1; V: TRBV7-3; CDR3: CASSLTPLAGEQFF; DNA: TGTGCCAGCAGCTTAACGCCCTTAGCGGGAGAGCAGTTCTTC
D: -; size: -; J: TRBJ1-1; V: TRBV7-3; CDR3: CASSPGPANTEAFF; DNA: TGTGCCAGCAGCCCCGGTCCAGCGAACACTGAAGCTTTCTTT
D: -; size: -; J: TRBJ1-6; V: TRBV11-2; CDR3: CASSLAGLNSPLHF; DNA: TGTGCCAGCAGCTTAGCCGGGCTAAATTCACCCCTCCACTTT
D: TRBD2; size: -; J: TRBJ2-7; V: TRBV11-2; CDR3: CASSSRLAGPAYEQYF; DNA: TGTGCCAGCAGCTCGAGACTAGCGGGGCCCGCCTACGAGCAGTACTTC
D: TRBD2; size: -; J: TRBJ2-3; V: TRBV2; CDR3: CARMAKGASGDTQYF; DNA: TGTGCCAGGATGGCCAAAGGGGCTAGCGGTGATACGCAGTATTTT
D: -; size: -; J: TRBJ2-3; V: TRBV27; CDR3: CASSHSGTDTQYF; DNA: TGTGCCAGCAGCCATTCAGGCACAGATACGCAGTATTTT
D: -; size: -; J: TRBJ1-3; V: TRBV4-3; CDR3: CASSQSAFRSGNTIYF; DNA: TGCGCCAGCAGCCAGTCCGCTTTTCGCTCTGGAAACACCATATATTTT
D: -; size: -; J: TRBJ2-7; V: TRBV5-1; CDR3: CASSFTGGAYEQYF; DNA: TGCGCCAGCAGCTTTACAGGGGGGGCCTACGAGCAGTACTTC
D: -; size: -; J: TRBJ1-4; V: TRBV15; CDR3: CATGTWGEKLFF; DNA: TGTGCCACCGGTACGTGGGGCGAAAAACTGTTTTTT
D: TRBD1; size: -; J: TRBJ1-6; V: TRBV2; CDR3: CASGTGFSHSPLHF; DNA: TGTGCCAGCGGGACAGGGTTCTCCCATTCACCCCTCCACTTT
D: TRBD1; size: -; J: TRBJ2-7; V: TRBV28; CDR3: CASSRDRGRVPDQTQYF; DNA: TGTGCCAGCAGTCGGGACAGGGGGCGGGTTCCGGACCAGACGCAGTACTTC
D: -; size: -; J: TRBJ1-5; V: TRBV4-1; CDR3: CASSLGHQGQPQHF; DNA: TGCGCCAGCAGCCTTGGACACCAAGGCCAGCCCCAGCATTTT
D: -; size: -; J: TRBJ1-5; V: TRBV11-2; CDR3: CASSLGFSNQPQHF; DNA: TGTGCCAGCAGCTTAGGGTTCAGCAATCAGCCCCAGCATTTT